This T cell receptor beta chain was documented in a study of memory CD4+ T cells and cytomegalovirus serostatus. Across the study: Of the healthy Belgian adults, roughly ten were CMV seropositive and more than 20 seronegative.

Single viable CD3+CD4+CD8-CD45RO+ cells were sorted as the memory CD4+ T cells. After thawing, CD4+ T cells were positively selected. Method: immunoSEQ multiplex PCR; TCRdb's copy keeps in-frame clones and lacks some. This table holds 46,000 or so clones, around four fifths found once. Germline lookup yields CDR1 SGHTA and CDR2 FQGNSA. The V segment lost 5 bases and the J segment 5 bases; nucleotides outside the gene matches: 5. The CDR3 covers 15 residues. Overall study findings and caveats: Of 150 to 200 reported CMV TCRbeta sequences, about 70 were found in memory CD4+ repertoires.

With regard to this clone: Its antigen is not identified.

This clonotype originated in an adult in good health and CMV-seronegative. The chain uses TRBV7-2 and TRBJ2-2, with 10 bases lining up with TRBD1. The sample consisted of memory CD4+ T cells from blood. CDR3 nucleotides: TGTGCCAGCAGCCGGGGACAGGGGAGGACCGGGGAGCTGTTTTTT. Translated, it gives CASSRGQGRTGELFF.